Presented here are 6 T cell receptor beta chains from one specimen sequenced in a study of cytomegalovirus exposure and HLA in healthy donors. Vbeta (60) and Jbeta (13) primers were used in the PCR. TCRdb's table, derived via immunoSEQ multiplex PCR, lists solely in-frame clones and lacks some. The sample lists some 130,000 clones, 70% seen once, with roughly 2% in the top ten. Sequences were obtained from PBMCs. The receptor source for this set is a woman between 55 and 75 years old in good health and CMV-seropositive.

This clone occurred a few times. The chain joins TRBV9 to TRBJ2-3; 7 bases fit TRBD1. V was pared by 0 bases and J by 3 bases, with 4 bases of the junction left unmatched. Germline V gene lookup returns CDR1 SGDLS and CDR2 YYNGEE. This CDR3 spans 15 amino acids. The CDR3, as DNA: TGTGCCAGCAGCGTAGAGGGGGCTAGTACAGATACGCAGTATTTT. This encodes CASSVEGASTDTQYF.

The J gene is TRBJ1-1, the V gene TRBV28, with D unresolved. The CDR3 is 13 residues long. The ends were cut back, 2 bases at V and 0 bases at J, with 4 bases in the middle. Germline V CDR1 and CDR2: MDHEN, SYDVKM. CDR3 coding DNA: TGTGCCAGCAGTTTACCCATGAACACTGAAGCTTTCTTT. Translation gives CASSLPMNTEAFF.

The chain recombines TRBV18 with TRBJ2-7; possible D gene TRBD1, 5 bases. The CDR3 extends over 14 amino acids. CDR1 and CDR2 from the germline V gene are KGHSH and LQKENI. V was trimmed by 3 bases and J by 3 bases, leaving 12 bases between them. The DNA for the CDR3 is TGTGCCAGCTCACCTAGGGTACAGGACTACGAGCAGTACTTC. Its translation is CASSPRVQDYEQYF.

J is TRBJ2-1 and V is TRBV25-1, with D uncertain. V was shortened by 7 bases and J by 6 bases, with 10 bases between the two germline ends. CDR3 length equals 12 residues. Germline CDR1 reads MGHDK; CDR2 reads SYGVNS. CDR3 region: CASTHSRNEQFF. For the CDR3, the DNA is TGTGCCAGCACCCATAGTCGCAATGAGCAGTTCTTC.

DNA of the CDR3: TGCGCCAGCAGCTTGGATACAGGGGGCGGCCAGCCCCAGCATTTT. It encodes CASSLDTGGGQPQHF. The chain couples TRBV5-1 to TRBJ1-5; 9 nucleotides line up with TRBD1. Per germline, CDR1 SGHRS and CDR2 YFSETQ. The CDR3 is 15 amino acids. After removal of 0 bases from V and 7 bases from J, the junction contained 5 bases not matched to a gene.

The chain carries TRBV5-1 and TRBJ2-5; 7 positions agree with TRBD1. With 4 bases clipped from V and 4 bases from J, the junction kept 7 bases outside the gene matches. The CDR3 is made up of 14 amino acids. The germline CDR1 and CDR2 sequences are SGHRS and YFSETQ. CDR3 sequence: CASSPGTVPETQYF. The CDR3 DNA follows: TGCGCCAGCAGCCCCGGGACAGTTCCAGAGACCCAGTACTTC.